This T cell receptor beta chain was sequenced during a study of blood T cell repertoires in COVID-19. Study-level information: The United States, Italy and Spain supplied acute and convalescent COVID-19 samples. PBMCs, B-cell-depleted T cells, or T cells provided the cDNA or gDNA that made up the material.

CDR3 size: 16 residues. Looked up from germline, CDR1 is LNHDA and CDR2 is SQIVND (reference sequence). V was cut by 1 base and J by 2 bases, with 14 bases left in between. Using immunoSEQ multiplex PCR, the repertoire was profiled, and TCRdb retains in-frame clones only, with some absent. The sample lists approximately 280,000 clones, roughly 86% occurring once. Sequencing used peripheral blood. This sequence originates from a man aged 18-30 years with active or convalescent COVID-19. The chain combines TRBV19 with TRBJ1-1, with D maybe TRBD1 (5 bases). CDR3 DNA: TGTGCCAGTAGTATAGGCGACAGATACCCTAACACTGAAGCTTTCTTT. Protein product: CASSIGDRYPNTEAFF. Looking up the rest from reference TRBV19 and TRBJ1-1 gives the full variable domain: DGGITQSPKYLFRKEGQNVTLSCEQNLNHDAMYWYRQDPGQGLRLIYYSQIVNDFQKGDIAEGYSVSREKKESFPLTVTSAQKNPTAFYLCASSIGDRYPNTEAFFGQGTRLTVV.